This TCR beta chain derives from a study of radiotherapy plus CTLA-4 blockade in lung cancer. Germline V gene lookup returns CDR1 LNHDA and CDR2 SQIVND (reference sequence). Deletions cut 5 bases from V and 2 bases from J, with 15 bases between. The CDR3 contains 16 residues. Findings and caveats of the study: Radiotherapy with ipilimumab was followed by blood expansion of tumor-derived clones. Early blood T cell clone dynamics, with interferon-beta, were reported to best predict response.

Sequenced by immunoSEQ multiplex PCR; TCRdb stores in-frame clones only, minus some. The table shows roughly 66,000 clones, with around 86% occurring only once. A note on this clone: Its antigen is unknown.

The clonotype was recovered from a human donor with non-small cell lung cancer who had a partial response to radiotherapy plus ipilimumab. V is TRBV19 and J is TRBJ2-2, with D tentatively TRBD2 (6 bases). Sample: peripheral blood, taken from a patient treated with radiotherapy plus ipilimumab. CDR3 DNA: TGTGCCAGTAGTTGGGGAAGGGACTTTAACACCGGGGAGCTGTTTTTT. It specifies CASSWGRDFNTGELFF.